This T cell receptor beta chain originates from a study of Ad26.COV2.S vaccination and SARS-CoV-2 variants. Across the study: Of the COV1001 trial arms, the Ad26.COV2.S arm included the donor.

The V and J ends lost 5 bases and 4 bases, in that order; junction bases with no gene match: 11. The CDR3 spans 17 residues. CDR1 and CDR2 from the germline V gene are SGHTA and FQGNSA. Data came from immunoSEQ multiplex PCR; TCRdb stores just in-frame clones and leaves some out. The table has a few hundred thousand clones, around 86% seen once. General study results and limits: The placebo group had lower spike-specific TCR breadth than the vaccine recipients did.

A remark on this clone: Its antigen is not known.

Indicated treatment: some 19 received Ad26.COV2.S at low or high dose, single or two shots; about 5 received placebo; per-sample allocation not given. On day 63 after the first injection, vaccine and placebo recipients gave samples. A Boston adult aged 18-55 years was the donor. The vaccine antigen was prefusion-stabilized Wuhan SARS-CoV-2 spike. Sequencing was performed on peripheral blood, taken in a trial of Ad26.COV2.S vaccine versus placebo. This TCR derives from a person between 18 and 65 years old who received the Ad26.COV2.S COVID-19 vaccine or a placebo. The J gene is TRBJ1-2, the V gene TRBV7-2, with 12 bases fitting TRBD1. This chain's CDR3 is CASSPPGTGGRGYGYTF. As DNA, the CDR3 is TGTGCCAGCAGCCCACCCGGGACAGGGGGCCGGGGCTATGGCTACACCTTC. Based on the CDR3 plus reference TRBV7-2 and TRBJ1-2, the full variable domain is GAGVSQSPSNKVTEKGKDVELRCDPISGHTALYWYRQSLGQGLEFLIYFQGNSAPDKSGLPSDRFSAERTGGSVSTLTIQRTQQEDSAVYLCASSPPGTGGRGYGYTFGSGTRLTVV.